Described below is a single T cell receptor beta chain sequence and its context. The antigen is not known. The data derive from a study of cytomegalovirus exposure and HLA in healthy donors. PCR amplification relied on 60 Vbeta primers (plus 13 Jbeta primers). Sequenced by immunoSEQ multiplex PCR; TCRdb stores in-frame clones only, minus some. This repertoire shows 100,000 to 120,000 clones, over 75% found once; its top ten account for 6.5% to 9.5%. The donors (healthy individuals) were bone marrow donors. The study, taken as a whole, reports: While the bulk of TCR sequences proved rare, some public TCRs turned up in many donors.

Trimming cost V 4 bases and J 3 bases; bases outside gene matches: 5. The CDR3 length is 14 residues. The germline V gene has CDR1 SGHRS and CDR2 YFSETQ. The sequenced material came from PBMCs. The clonotype comes from a woman in her 40s in good health and CMV-seropositive. The chain combines TRBV5-1 with TRBJ2-7, with 9 bases aligning to TRBD1. The CDR3 reads CASSGGTGFYEQYF. CDR3 bases: TGCGCCAGCAGCGGCGGGACAGGGTTCTACGAGCAGTACTTC. Together with reference TRBV5-1 and TRBJ2-7, the CDR3 gives the full variable domain: KAGVTQTPRYLIKTRGQQVTLSCSPISGHRSVSWYQQTPGQGLQFLFEYFSETQRNKGNFPGRFSGRQFSNSRSEMNVSTLELGDSALYLCASSGGTGFYEQYFGPGTRLTVT.